The text below deals with one T cell receptor (beta chain). Deletions cut 4 bases from V and 5 bases from J, with 11 bases between. CDR3 length equals 13 residues. Germline V gene sequence: CDR1 LGHNA, CDR2 YSLEER. The data derive from a study of technical replicates of blood from several donors. Profiling relied on immunoSEQ multiplex PCR, and the TCRdb table lists in-frame clones only, not all of them. Here the sample spans approximately 64,000 clones, approximately 83% being singletons. This chain uses TRBV4-3 with TRBJ2-5, with D perhaps TRBD2 (5 bases). The sequenced sample was PBMCs. The clonotype originates from a human donor in good health. Some clones in this sample may be carry-over from other donors' samples. The CDR3 loop reads CASSLRERETQYF. The CDR3 nucleotides read TGCGCCAGCAGCCTCCGGGAAAGGGAGACCCAGTACTTC.